This is a list of T cell receptor beta chains from one sample in a study of T-cell reconstitution after alpha-beta-depleted transplantation in children. TCRdb reprocessed the PCR reads with MiXCR, giving one entry per CDR3 protein. The data contain a few hundred thousand distinct CDR3 sequences, 20% to 30% of them seen just once; the ten biggest clones take up roughly 5%. Sequencing used PBMCs, mostly from graft donor cells, obtained 360 days after TCRalphabeta/CD19-depleted stem cell transplant. The receptors originated from a female patient aged 2-10 years who had a stem cell transplant for congenital amegakaryocytic thrombocytopenia, so the T cells may come from the graft donor. Each CDR3 is given with its conserved first and last residue. For some rows the clone size is stated as once, few or many, or as a class when expanded; others skip it.

cdr3_aa clone_size v_call cdr3_length
CASSFFPRNYGYTF . TRBV28 14
CASSFEVGRAGELFF few TRBV28 15
CASSRMLAGLPTSTDTQYF once TRBV4-2 19
CASSLELRTDTQYF . TRBV11-2 14
CASNKGQSKNIQYF few TRBV28 14
CASSLGTGGTQYF few TRBV5-1 13
CASSPSQGMTEAFF . TRBV12-3/TRBV12-4 14
CASLPQASNQPQHF few TRBV6-5 14
CSVASGGNTGELFF . TRBV29-1 14
CASSPPRTRDTEAFF many TRBV7-9 15
CASSLAPAGNRQPLHF once TRBV7-8 16
CASSAPGSYGYTF few TRBV12-3/TRBV12-4 13
CASKKAIYGYTF few TRBV28 12
CSARDVRELRANVLTF . TRBV20-1 16
CASRRDQTYEQYF . TRBV28 13
CASSKRDRGTGYTF . TRBV28 14
CASKRGGTGFHEQYF . TRBV28 15
CASSYSKFLGTFYEQYF many TRBV6-2/TRBV6-3 17
CASTFERAGRETQYF . TRBV6-2/TRBV6-3 15
CASRAGLPNTGELFF . TRBV28 15
CSARDRGQETQYF . TRBV20-1 13
CASRPRGELETQYF few TRBV12-3/TRBV12-4 14
CATSSGLAGLVEQFF once TRBV15 15
CASSLASGGGEQFF few TRBV5-1 14
CASSNYRGSQETQYF many TRBV28 15
CASSLVPSRSGISTDTQYF . TRBV11-2 19